Sequencing of this TCR beta chain was carried out in a study of CXCR3-negative and CXCR3-positive naive CD8 T cells. In preparing the TRB cDNA libraries, 5' RACE with UMI labels was used. TCRdb derives one entry per CDR3 protein from the 5' RACE reads, leaving out DNA. The listing contains about 42,000 distinct CDR3 sequences. The germline CDR1 and CDR2 sequences are MNHEY and SMNVEV (reference sequence). CDR3 length: 13 residues. This sequence originates from a human donor in good health. Some clones in this sample may be carry-over from other donors' samples. Sequencing was done on a sample of naive CXCR3- CD8+ T cells from blood. Indicated subset: CD45RO-CCR7+CD27+CD95- naive CD8+ T cells lacking CXCR3 (TNR3-). The genes are TRBV27 and TRBJ1-1. The CDR3 is CASSLKLYTEAFF.